This entry describes one T cell receptor beta chain. The antigen remains undetermined. The data originate from a study of blood T cells in healthy people across ages. Study-level findings and limits: TCR beta diversity correlated strongly with naive T cell percentage. Possibly, changes in expanded clonotypes were confounded because donor CMV status was unknown. There were more naive CD4+ cells and higher diversity in long-lived donors than in aged donors.

Next came a second PCR, run for about 6 to 12 cycles, which used a sample-barcoded 5' primer along with a J-beta primer mix. One entry per CDR3 protein results from TCRdb running MiXCR on the 5' RACE reads. The data contain approximately 800,000 distinct CDR3 sequences, 55% to 65% of them singletons. CDR3 length: 18 residues. V lost 5 bases to trimming and J lost 2 bases; unmatched junction nucleotides: 16. Germline-derived CDR1 and CDR2 are MNHEY and SMNVEV (reference sequence). This clonotype was obtained from a young man in good health. The chain has TRBV27 and TRBJ2-5, with 8 bases matching TRBD2. Sequencing was done on a sample of blood. The CDR3 loop reads CASSPLGWSGGPQETQYF. For the CDR3, the DNA is TGTGCCAGCAGTCCCCTCGGTTGGAGCGGGGGACCTCAAGAGACCCAGTACTTC.